The TCR beta chain under discussion was sequenced for a study of identifying expanded T cells in peripheral blood. Broader study findings: Technical replicates showed around 1.3 changed clones; approximately 2 weeks roughly 15; four weeks 19.

Concerning this clone: The antigen remains unidentified.

The assay was immunoSEQ multiplex PCR, and TCRdb's table has in-frame clones only and misses some. Of about 82,000 clones in the sample, approximately 90% are singletons; the top ten hold roughly 7.3%. The V end lost 7 bases, the J end lost 10 bases, and 19 bases lay between the germline ends. Germline-derived CDR1 and CDR2 are GTSNPN and SVGIG (reference sequence). The CDR3 has 13 amino acids. The receptor comes from a person between 18 and 75 years old in good health. The chain is built from TRBV30 and TRBJ1-4, with D possibly being TRBD1 (5 bases). Sequenced input: blood. Here the CDR3 DNA reads TGTGCCTCGGAGGAGGTGAGGGGTGGAAAACTGTTTTTT. It is translated as CASEEVRGGKLFF.